This TCR beta chain was obtained from a study of CD8 T cells in Susac syndrome. Study-level results: Where Susac syndrome CD4+ T cell repertoires were concerned, no clonal expansion was evident.

A quantity of roughly 0.5 to 1 ug RNA underwent reverse transcription using random hexamers. TCRdb independently ran MiXCR on the immunoSEQ multiplex PCR reads; one entry per CDR3 protein. The table has around 170,000 distinct CDR3 sequences, around 95% seen once. The CDR3 spans 14 residues. CDR1 is DFQATT and CDR2 is SNEGSKA in the germline V gene (reference sequence). V lost 5 bases, J lost 2 bases, and 12 bases lay in between. Regarding this clonotype: The antigen is not known.

The V call is TRBV20-1, the J call TRBJ2-2; D unclear. The source is a human donor with Susac syndrome. Sequenced input: CD4+ T cells from PBMCs. CDR3 loop: CSARTAVNTGELFF. The CDR3 nucleotides read TGCAGTGCTCGGACGGCCGTAAACACCGGGGAGCTGTTTTTT.